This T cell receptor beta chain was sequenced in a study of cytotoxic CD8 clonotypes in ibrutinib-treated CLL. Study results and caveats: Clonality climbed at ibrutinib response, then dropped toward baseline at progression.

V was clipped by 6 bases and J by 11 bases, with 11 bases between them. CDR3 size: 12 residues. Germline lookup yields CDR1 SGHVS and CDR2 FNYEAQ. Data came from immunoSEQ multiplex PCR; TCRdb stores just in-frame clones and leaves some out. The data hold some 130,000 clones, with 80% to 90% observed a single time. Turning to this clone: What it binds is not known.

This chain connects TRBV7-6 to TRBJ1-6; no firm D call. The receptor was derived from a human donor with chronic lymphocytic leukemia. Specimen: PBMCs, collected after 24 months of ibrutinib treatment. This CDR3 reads CASSNGITPLHF. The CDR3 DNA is TGTGCCAGCAGTAACGGAATCACACCCCTCCACTTT.